Presented here are 3 T cell receptor beta chains from one specimen sequenced in a study of cytotoxic CD8 clonotypes in ibrutinib-treated CLL. Libraries were prepared by immunoSEQ multiplex PCR; TCRdb keeps only in-frame clonotypes and omits some of them. The sample carries about 140,000 clones, 60% to 80% recorded once. This material consisted of PBMCs, taken after 12 months of ibrutinib treatment. The receptors here all came from a human donor with chronic lymphocytic leukemia.

The CDR3 loop reads CSVEDPGFNRVNEQFF. The CDR3 bases are TGCAGCGTTGAAGATCCCGGATTTAACAGGGTTAATGAGCAGTTCTTC. The J gene is TRBJ2-1, the V gene TRBV29-1; possibly TRBD1 for D (6 bases). This CDR3 contains 16 residues. CDR1 is SQVTM and CDR2 is ANQGSEA in the germline V gene. V was cut by 0 bases and J by 7 bases, with 19 bases left in between.

J is TRBJ1-4 and V is TRBV5-1; D unclear. Trimming shortened V by 0 bases and J by 4 bases, and 13 bases separated the two germline ends. Germline lookup yields CDR1 SGHRS and CDR2 YFSETQ. The CDR3 contains 16 residues. The CDR3 DNA sequence: TGCGCCAGCAGCTTGGCCATAGGAGCACATAATGAAAAACTGTTTTTT. Its translation: CASSLAIGAHNEKLFF.

The chain is built from TRBV11-3 and TRBJ2-7; D possibly corresponds to TRBD1 (7 bases). The CDR3 is made up of 14 amino acids. V was pared by 2 bases and J by 1 base, with 9 bases between. CDR1 SGHNT and CDR2 YENEEA come from the germline V gene. The CDR3 sequence: CASSLQGGSYEQYF. The CDR3 nucleotides are TGTGCCAGCAGCTTACAGGGGGGATCCTACGAGCAGTACTTC.